This T cell receptor beta chain was identified in a study of T-cell memory formation after mild COVID-19. About the research overall: Clustering of TCRs was largely donor specific. General study results and limits: Pre-infection memory already had some responding clones, implying cross-reactive memory joined.

The 5'RACE method, run with constant-segment primers, produced TCR alpha and TCR beta cDNA libraries (carrying sample barcodes and UMIs). TCRdb fed the 5' RACE reads into MiXCR, producing one record per CDR3 protein. The sample has some 290,000 distinct CDR3 sequences, 15% to 20% seen once; the top ten hold roughly 20%. This clonotype was picked up many times. What it binds is unknown. The receptor's source is a man younger than 30 who had mild COVID-19 (a few samples of this study predate the infection). Cell type and time point are not known. What was sequenced was PBMCs or a T cell subset sorted from them (not recorded which).

CDR3 loop: CASRLTDTGELFF. The DNA for the CDR3 is TGCGCCAGCAGGCTAACAGACACCGGGGAGCTGTTTTTT. V gene TRBV5-1 combines with J gene TRBJ2-2; D unclear. The CDR3 is made up of 13 amino acids. The germline V gene encodes CDR1 SGHRS and CDR2 YFSETQ. Between the trimmed V and J ends, which lost 5 bases and 3 bases, there was a span of 8 bases.